This is a list of T cell receptor beta chains from one sample in a study of T cell responses to AZD1222 COVID-19 vaccine. Only in-frame clones appear in the TCRdb table, and some are missing; sequencing was by immunoSEQ multiplex PCR. The table records about 130,000 clones, 80% to 90% of them present only once. The sample consisted of peripheral blood, taken on day 0 of AZD1222 vaccination. Every receptor here comes from an adult in good health. CDR3s include the opening cysteine and the closing phenylalanine or tryptophan. Each record gives: D gene, J gene, V gene, CDR3 protein. The D gene is left open where the match is weak.

- | TRBJ2-1 | TRBV4-3 | CASSQSLGSFYEQFF
TRBD2 | TRBJ2-7 | TRBV28 | CASSLVRGGYEQYF
TRBD1 | TRBJ1-1 | TRBV27 | CASEQGTAWGTEAFF
- | TRBJ1-6 | TRBV13 | CASSFHNSPLHF
- | TRBJ1-2 | TRBV6-1 | CASSEGGARGYGYTF
TRBD2 | TRBJ2-7 | TRBV4-1 | CASSQERLAGASYEQYF
- | TRBJ2-7 | TRBV7-9 | CASSLTAPEQYF
- | TRBJ1-6 | TRBV2 | CASSKPTGYNSPLHF
TRBD2 | TRBJ2-7 | TRBV2 | CASRLAGLSYEQYF
TRBD1 | TRBJ1-1 | TRBV30 | CAWGTVSTEAFF
- | TRBJ1-2 | TRBV10-3 | CAIGGQSNYGYTF
- | TRBJ2-5 | TRBV19 | CASSIGEAGETQYF
- | TRBJ2-7 | TRBV6-5 | CASSSSYGAYEQYF
TRBD1 | TRBJ2-7 | TRBV5-1 | CASSRTTTGGYEQYF
TRBD2 | TRBJ2-2 | TRBV7-3 | CASSPAGGSTGELFF
TRBD1 | TRBJ1-2 | TRBV5-4 | CASSFGWQGAGYGYTF
- | TRBJ2-5 | TRBV7-2 | CASSLDSNQETQYF
- | TRBJ2-7 | TRBV7-8 | CASSLDRDREQYF
TRBD2 | TRBJ2-1 | TRBV10-2 | CASRGGIYNEQFF
- | TRBJ2-5 | TRBV5-1 | CASSQGGPRETQYF
- | TRBJ1-4 | TRBV5-1 | CASSLSQGNEKLFF
TRBD2 | TRBJ2-7 | TRBV7-2 | CASSSGLAGVSYEQYF
- | TRBJ2-7 | TRBV9 | CASSPVGVSYEQYF
TRBD1 | TRBJ1-3 | TRBV30 | CAWSAGTADGNTIYF
TRBD1 | TRBJ1-2 | TRBV12-3/TRBV12-4 | CASSTRGDYGYTF
TRBD1 | TRBJ1-1 | TRBV10-2 | CASKPGQANTEAFF
- | TRBJ1-2 | TRBV5-1 | CASSPGGHSYGYTF
- | TRBJ1-5 | TRBV18 | CASSLTNQPQHF